This T cell receptor (beta chain) was retrieved from a study of blood T cell repertoires in COVID-19. Method: immunoSEQ multiplex PCR; TCRdb's copy keeps in-frame clones and lacks some. The sample carries 20,000 to 25,000 clones, 70% to 90% recorded once. The CDR3 sequence is 14 residues long. Germline loops: CDR1 SQVTM, CDR2 ANQGSEA. The V and J ends lost 7 bases and 0 bases respectively, with 13 bases between them. Sample: peripheral blood. This clonotype originated in a human donor in a cohort sampled during active COVID-19. The donor label of this sample is uncertain. The chain has TRBV29-1 and TRBJ1-5; D remains ambiguous. CDR3 DNA sequence: TGCAGCGCCGCGGCCGGGTATAGCAATCAGCCCCAGCATTTT. It specifies CSAAAGYSNQPQHF.